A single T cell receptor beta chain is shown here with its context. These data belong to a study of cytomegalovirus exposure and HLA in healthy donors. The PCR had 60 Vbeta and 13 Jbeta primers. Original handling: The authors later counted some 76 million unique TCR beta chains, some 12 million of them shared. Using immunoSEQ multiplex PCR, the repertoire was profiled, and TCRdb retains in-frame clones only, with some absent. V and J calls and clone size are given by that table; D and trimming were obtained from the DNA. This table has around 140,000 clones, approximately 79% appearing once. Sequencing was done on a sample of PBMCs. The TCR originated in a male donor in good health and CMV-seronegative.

The CDR3 bases are TGTGCCAGCAGCTTAGGACTACATAAATACAATGAGCAGTTCTTC. Translating it yields CASSLGLHKYNEQFF. The V call is TRBV7-9, the J call TRBJ2-1; D is perhaps TRBD2 (5 bases). The CDR3 consists of 15 residues. Germline CDR1 and CDR2: SEHNR and FQNEAQ (reference sequence). V was pared by 1 base and J by 4 bases, with 11 bases between.